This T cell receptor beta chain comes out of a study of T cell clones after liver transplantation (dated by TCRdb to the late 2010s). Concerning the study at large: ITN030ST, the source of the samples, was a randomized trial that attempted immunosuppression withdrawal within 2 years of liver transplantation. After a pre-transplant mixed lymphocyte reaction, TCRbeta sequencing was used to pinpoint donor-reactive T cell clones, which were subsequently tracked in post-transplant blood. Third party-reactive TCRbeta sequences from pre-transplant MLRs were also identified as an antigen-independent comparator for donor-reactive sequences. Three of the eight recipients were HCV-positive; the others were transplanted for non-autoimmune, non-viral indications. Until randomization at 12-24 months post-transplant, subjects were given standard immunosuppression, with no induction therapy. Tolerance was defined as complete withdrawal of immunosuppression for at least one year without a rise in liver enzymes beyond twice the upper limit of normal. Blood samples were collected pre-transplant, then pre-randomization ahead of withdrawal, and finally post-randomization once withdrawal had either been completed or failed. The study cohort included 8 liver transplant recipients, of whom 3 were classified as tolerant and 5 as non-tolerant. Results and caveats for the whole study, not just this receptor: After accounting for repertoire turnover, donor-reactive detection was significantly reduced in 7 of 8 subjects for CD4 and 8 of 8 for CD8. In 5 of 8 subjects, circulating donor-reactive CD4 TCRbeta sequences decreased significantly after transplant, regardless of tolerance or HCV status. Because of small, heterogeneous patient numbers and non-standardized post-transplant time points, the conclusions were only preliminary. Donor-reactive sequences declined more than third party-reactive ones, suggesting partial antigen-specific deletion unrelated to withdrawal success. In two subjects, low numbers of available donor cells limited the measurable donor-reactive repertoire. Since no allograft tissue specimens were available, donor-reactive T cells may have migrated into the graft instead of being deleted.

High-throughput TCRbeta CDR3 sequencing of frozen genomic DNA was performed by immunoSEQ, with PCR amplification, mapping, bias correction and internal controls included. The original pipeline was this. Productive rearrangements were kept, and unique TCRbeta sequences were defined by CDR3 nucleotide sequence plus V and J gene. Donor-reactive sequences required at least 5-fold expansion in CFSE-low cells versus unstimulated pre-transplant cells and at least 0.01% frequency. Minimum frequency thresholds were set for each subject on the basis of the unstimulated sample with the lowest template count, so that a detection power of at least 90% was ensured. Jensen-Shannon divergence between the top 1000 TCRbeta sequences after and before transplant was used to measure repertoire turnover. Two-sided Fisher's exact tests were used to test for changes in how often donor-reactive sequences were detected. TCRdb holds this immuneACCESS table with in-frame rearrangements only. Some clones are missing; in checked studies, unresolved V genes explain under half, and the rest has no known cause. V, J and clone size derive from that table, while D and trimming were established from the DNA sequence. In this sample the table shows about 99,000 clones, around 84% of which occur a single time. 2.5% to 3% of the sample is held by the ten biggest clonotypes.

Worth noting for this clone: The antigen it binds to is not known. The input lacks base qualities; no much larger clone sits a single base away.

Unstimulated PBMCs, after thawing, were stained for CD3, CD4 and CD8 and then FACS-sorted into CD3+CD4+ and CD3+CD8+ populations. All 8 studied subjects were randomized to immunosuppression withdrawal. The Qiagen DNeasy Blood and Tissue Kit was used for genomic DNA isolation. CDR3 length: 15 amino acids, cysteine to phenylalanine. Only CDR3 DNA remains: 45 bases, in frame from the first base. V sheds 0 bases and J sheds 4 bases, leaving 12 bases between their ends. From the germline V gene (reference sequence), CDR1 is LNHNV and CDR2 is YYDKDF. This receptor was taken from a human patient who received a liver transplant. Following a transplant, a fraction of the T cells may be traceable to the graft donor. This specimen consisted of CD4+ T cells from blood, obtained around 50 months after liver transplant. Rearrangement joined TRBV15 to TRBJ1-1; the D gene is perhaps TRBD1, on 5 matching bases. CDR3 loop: CATSRDQGLGTEAFF. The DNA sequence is TGTGCCACCAGCAGAGATCAGGGTTTAGGCACTGAAGCTTTCTTT. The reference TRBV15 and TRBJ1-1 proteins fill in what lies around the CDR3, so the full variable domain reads DAMVIQNPRYQVTQFGKPVTLSCSQTLNHNVMYWYQQKSSQAPKLLFHYYDKDFNNEADTPDNFQSRRPNTSFCFLDIRSPGLGDTAMYLCATSRDQGLGTEAFFGQGTRLTVV.